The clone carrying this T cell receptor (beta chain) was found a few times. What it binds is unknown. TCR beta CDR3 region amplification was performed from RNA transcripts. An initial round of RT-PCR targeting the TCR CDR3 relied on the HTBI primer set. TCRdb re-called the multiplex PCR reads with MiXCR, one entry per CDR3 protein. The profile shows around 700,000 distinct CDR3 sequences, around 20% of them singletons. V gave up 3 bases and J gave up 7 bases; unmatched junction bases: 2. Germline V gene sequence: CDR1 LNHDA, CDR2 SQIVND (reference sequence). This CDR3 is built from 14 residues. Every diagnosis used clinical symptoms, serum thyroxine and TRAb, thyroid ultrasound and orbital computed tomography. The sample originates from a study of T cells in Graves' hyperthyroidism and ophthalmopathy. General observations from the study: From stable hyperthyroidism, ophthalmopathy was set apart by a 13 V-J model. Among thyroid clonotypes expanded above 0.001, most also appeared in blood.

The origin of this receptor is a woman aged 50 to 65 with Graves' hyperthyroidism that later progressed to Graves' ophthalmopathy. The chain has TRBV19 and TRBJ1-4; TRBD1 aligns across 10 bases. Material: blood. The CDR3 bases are TGTGCCAGTAGTATCGGGACAGGGGTTGAAAAACTGTTTTTT. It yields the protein CASSIGTGVEKLFF.